This TCR beta chain was observed in a study of blood T cells in healthy people across ages. The CDR3 covers 13 residues. Germline V gene sequence: CDR1 SQVTM, CDR2 ANQGSEA. The V segment lost 6 bases and the J segment 6 bases; nucleotides outside the gene matches: 8. Through a sample-barcoded 5' primer and a J-beta primer mix, a second PCR was run for about 6 to 11 cycles. Every sample returned 2.5 million or more CDR3-containing paired-end reads. Using its own MiXCR run on the 5' RACE reads, TCRdb lists one record per CDR3 protein. The top ten clones hold under 65% of a sample with 350,000 to 450,000 distinct CDR3 sequences, 45% to 60% of them seen once.

This receptor was taken from a man aged 60-69 years in good health. The sample consisted of blood. V gene TRBV29-1 combines with J gene TRBJ2-1, with 7 bases aligning to TRBD1. The DNA of the CDR3 is TGCAGCGTGGACCTGACAGGGTTCAATGAGCAGTTCTTC. This translates into CSVDLTGFNEQFF.